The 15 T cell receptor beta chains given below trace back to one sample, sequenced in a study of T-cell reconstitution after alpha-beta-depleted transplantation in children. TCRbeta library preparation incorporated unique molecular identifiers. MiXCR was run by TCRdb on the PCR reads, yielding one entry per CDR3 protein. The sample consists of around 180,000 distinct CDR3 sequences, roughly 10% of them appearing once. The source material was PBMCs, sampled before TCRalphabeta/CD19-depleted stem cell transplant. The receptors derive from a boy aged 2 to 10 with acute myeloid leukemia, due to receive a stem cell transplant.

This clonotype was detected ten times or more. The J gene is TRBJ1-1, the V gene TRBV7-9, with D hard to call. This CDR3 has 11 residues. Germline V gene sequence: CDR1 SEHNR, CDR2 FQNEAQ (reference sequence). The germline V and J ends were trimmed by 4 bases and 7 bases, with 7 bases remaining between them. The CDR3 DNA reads TGTGCCAGCAGCTCCGGGTTTGAAGCTTTCTTT. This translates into CASSSGFEAFF.

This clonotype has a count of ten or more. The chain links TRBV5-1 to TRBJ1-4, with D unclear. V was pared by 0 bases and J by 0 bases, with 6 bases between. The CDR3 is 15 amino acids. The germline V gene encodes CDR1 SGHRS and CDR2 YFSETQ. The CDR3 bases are TGCGCCAGCAGCTTGGCGGGTCCAACTAATGAAAAACTGTTTTTT. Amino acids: CASSLAGPTNEKLFF.

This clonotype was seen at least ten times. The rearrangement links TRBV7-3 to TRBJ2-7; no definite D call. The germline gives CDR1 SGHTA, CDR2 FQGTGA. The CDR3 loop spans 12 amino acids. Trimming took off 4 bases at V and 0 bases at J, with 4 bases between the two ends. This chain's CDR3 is CASSSSSYEQYV. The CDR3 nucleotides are TGTGCCAGCAGCTCGAGCTCCTACGAGCAGTACGTC.

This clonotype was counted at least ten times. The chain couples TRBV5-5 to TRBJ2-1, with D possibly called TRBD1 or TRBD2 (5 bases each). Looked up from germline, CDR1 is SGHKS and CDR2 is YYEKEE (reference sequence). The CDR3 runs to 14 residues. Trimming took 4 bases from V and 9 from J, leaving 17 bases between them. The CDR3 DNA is TGTGCCAGCAGCCGAGGTTGGGGGATCCCTGAGCAGTTCTTC. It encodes CASSRGWGIPEQFF.

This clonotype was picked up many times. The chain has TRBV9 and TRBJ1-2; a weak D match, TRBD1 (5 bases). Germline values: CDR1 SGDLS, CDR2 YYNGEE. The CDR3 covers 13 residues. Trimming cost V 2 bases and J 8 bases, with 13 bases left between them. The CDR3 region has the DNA TGTGCCAGCAGCGTGGACGGTGGGGGGGGCTACACCTTC. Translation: CASSVDGGGGYTF.

The CDR3 sequence is CAIKDSGRPTDTQYF. The CDR3 coding sequence is TGTGCCATCAAAGATAGCGGGAGGCCCACAGATACGCAGTATTTT. The chain uses TRBV10-3 and TRBJ2-3; the match to TRBD2 covers 10 bases. Per germline, CDR1 ENHRY and CDR2 SYGVKD. The trim removed 7 bases at V and 2 bases at J, leaving 6 bases unmatched. This CDR3 is built from 15 residues.

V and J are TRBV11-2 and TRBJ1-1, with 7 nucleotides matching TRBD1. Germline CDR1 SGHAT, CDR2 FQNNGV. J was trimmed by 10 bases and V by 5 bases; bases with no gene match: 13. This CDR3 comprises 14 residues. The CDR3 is CASSPNGQGVIAFF. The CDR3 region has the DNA TGTGCCAGCAGCCCAAACGGCCAGGGGGTAATAGCTTTCTTT.

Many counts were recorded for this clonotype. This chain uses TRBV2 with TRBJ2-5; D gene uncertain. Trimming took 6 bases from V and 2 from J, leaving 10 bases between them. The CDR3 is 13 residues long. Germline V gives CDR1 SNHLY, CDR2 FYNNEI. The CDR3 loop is CASSDGFQETQYF. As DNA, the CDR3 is TGTGCCAGCAGCGATGGCTTTCAAGAGACCCAGTACTTC.

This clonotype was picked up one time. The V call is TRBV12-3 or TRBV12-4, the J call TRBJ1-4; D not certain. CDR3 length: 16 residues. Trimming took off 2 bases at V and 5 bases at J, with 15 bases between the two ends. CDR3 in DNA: TGTGCCAGCAGTTTACACGTTACGGGCCCCAATGAAAAACTGTTTTTT. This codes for CASSLHVTGPNEKLFF.

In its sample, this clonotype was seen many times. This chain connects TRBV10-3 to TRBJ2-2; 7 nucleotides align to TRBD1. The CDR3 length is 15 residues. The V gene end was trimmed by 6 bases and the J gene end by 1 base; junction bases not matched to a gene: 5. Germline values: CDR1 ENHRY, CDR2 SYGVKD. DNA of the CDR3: TGTGCCATCAGGCCGGGACAGCGGAACACCGGGGAGCTGTTTTTT. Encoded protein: CAIRPGQRNTGELFF.

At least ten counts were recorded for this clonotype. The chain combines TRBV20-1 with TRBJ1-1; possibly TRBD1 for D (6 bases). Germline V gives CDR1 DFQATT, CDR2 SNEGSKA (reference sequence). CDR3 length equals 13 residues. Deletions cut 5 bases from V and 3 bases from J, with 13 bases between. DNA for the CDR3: TGCAGTGCTGGGACGGGGGCCCACACTGAAGCTTTCTTT. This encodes CSAGTGAHTEAFF.

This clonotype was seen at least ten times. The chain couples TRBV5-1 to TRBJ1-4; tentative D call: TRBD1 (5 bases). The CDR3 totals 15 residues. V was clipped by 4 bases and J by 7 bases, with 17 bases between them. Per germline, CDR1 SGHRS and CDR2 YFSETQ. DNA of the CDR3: TGCGCCAGCAGCCCCGATGGGCAGGGTGGTGAAAAACTGTTTTTT. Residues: CASSPDGQGGEKLFF.

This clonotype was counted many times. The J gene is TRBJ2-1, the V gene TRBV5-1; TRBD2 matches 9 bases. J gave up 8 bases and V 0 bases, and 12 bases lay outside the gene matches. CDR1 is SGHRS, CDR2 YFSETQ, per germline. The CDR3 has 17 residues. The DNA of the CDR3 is TGCGCCAGCAGCTTGGTTCCCGTTAGCGGGAGATCGGATGAGCAGTTCTTC. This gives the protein CASSLVPVSGRSDEQFF.

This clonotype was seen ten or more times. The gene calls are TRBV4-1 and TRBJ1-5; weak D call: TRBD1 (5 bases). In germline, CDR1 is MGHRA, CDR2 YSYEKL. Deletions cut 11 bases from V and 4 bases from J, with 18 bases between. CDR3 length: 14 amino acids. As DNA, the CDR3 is TGCGCCTCAGCGAGGGGAGATGGGAATCAGCCCCAGCATTTT. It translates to CASARGDGNQPQHF.

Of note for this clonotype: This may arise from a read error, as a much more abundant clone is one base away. DNA of the CDR3: TGTGCCAGCAGCTTTTTGGCGGTGGGCACAGATACGCAGTATTTT. This translates into CASSFLAVGTDTQYF. The rearrangement links TRBV7-9 to TRBJ2-3; no reliable D call. The CDR3 is 15 residues long. Germline CDR1 and CDR2: SEHNR and FQNEAQ (reference sequence). Trimming took off 3 bases at V and 1 base at J, with 11 bases between the two ends.